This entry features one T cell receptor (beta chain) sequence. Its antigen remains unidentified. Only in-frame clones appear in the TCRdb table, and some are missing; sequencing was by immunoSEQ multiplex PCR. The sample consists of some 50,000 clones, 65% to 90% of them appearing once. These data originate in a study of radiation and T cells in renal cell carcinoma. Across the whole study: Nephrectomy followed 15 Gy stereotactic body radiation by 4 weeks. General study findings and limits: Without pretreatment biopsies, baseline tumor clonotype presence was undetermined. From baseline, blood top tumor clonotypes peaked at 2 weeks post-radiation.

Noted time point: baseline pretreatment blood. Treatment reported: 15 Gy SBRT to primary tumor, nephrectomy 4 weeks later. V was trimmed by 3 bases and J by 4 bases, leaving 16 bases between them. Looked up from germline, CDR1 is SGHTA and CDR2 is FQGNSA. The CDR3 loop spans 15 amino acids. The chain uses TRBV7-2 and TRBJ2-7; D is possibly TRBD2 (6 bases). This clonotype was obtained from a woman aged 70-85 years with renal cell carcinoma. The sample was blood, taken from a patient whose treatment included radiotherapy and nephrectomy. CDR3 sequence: CASSLTYGRSYEQYF. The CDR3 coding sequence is TGTGCCAGCAGCTTGACTTACGGGAGATCGTACGAGCAGTACTTC.